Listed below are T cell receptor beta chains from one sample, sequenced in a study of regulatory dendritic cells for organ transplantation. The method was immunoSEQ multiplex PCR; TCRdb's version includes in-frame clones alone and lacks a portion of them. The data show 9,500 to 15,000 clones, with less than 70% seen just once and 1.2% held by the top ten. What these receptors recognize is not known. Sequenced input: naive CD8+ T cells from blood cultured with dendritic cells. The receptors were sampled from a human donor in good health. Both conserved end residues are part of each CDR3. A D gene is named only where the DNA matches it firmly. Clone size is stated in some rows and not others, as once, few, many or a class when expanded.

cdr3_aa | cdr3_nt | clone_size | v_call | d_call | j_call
CSVEDPEVTEQYF | TGCAGCGTTGAAGATCCAGAGGTCACCGAGCAGTACTTC | NA | TRBV29-1 | NA | TRBJ2-7
CASSQDPSFSYEQYF | TGCGCCAGCAGCCAAGATCCCTCGTTCTCCTACGAGCAGTACTTC | few | TRBV4-1 | NA | TRBJ2-7
CASSYAGTGGTEAFF | TGTGCCAGCAGTTACGCCGGGACAGGGGGCACTGAAGCTTTCTTT | NA | TRBV6-5 | TRBD1 | TRBJ1-1
CASSQIRTRWNTGELFF | TGCGCCAGCAGTCAAATCCGGACTAGGTGGAACACCGGGGAGCTGTTTTTT | few | TRBV23-1 | TRBD2 | TRBJ2-2
CASSLDRGNYGYTF | TGTGCCAGCAGCTTGGACAGGGGAAACTATGGCTACACCTTC | once | TRBV5-4 | TRBD1 | TRBJ1-2
CASSIFLAGETQYF | TGTGCCAGTAGTATATTCCTAGCTGGAGAGACCCAGTACTTC | NA | TRBV19 | NA | TRBJ2-5
CASSMTGRSYYGYTF | TGTGCCAGCAGCATGACAGGGAGGTCGTACTATGGCTACACCTTC | NA | TRBV5-6 | TRBD1 | TRBJ1-2
CASSLRQGFTEAFF | TGTGCCAGCAGCTTACGACAGGGATTTACTGAAGCTTTCTTT | NA | TRBV13 | TRBD1 | TRBJ1-1
CASTPFPSGNTIYF | TGTGCCAGCACCCCTTTTCCCTCTGGAAACACCATATATTTT | NA | TRBV2 | NA | TRBJ1-3
CASSRDRGRGQPQHF | TGTGCCAGCAGCCGCGACAGGGGGCGCGGTCAGCCCCAGCATTTT | NA | TRBV7-8 | TRBD1 | TRBJ1-5
CASSSLSSYNEQFF | TGTGCCAGCAGTTCCCTTAGCTCCTACAATGAGCAGTTCTTC | few | TRBV27 | NA | TRBJ2-1
CSVDISSYNEQFF | TGCAGCGTTGACATCAGCTCCTACAATGAGCAGTTCTTC | NA | TRBV29-1 | NA | TRBJ2-1
CASSSSYSQENPNYGYTF | TGTGCCAGCAGCTCTTCCTACTCACAGGAGAATCCTAACTATGGCTACACCTTC | NA | TRBV7-9 | NA | TRBJ1-2
CASSLIGTGADNEQFF | TGTGCCAGCAGCTTAATTGGAACAGGGGCAGACAATGAGCAGTTCTTC | NA | TRBV7-3 | TRBD1 | TRBJ2-1
CASSPLNTGELFF | TGTGCCAGCAGCCCTTTGAACACCGGGGAGCTGTTTTTT | NA | TRBV27 | NA | TRBJ2-2
CASSQDLGTGLETQYF | TGCGCCAGCAGCCAAGATCTTGGGACAGGGTTAGAGACCCAGTACTTC | NA | TRBV4-1 | TRBD1 | TRBJ2-5
CASSLIKGMPEAFF | TGTGCCAGCAGCCTCATTAAGGGGATGCCTGAAGCTTTCTTT | NA | TRBV6-1 | NA | TRBJ1-1
CASSLGYGADTQYF | TGTGCCAGCAGCTTAGGGTACGGGGCAGATACGCAGTATTTT | NA | TRBV7-6 | NA | TRBJ2-3
CASSELAGSSEQYF | TGTGCCAGCAGTGAACTAGCGGGGAGTAGCGAGCAGTACTTC | NA | TRBV2 | TRBD2 | TRBJ2-7
CASSPQGGVRIYGYTF | TGTGCCAGCAGCCCACAGGGGGGTGTTCGGATCTATGGCTACACCTTC | NA | TRBV5-5 | TRBD1 | TRBJ1-2
CASSRGLYEQYF | TGTGCCAGCAGCAGGGGACTGTACGAGCAGTACTTC | NA | TRBV5-6 | NA | TRBJ2-7
CASSFGMEYTF | TGTGCCAGCAGCTTCGGGATGGAGTACACCTTC | once | TRBV5-6 | NA | TRBJ1-2
CASSIEPSGGSGYNEQFF | TGTGCCAGTAGTATAGAGCCTAGCGGGGGGTCTGGCTACAATGAGCAGTTCTTC | NA | TRBV19 | TRBD2 | TRBJ2-1
CASGASGANVLTF | TGTGCCAGCGGGGCCTCTGGGGCCAACGTCCTGACTTTC | few | TRBV6-6 | NA | TRBJ2-6
CATSRDEIETGELFF | TGTGCCACCAGCAGAGATGAGATTGAGACCGGGGAGCTGTTTTTT | NA | TRBV15 | NA | TRBJ2-2
CASSLRAGIVSSYNEQFF | TGTGCCAGCAGCTTACGTGCGGGTATAGTTTCCTCCTACAATGAGCAGTTCTTC | NA | TRBV11-3 | NA | TRBJ2-1
CASSSRGAVDTEAFF | TGTGCCAGCAGTTCCAGGGGCGCTGTGGACACTGAAGCTTTCTTT | once | TRBV6-6 | NA | TRBJ1-1
CASSQEGGGRSYEQYF | TGCGCCAGCAGCCAAGAGGGCGGGGGGCGCTCCTACGAGCAGTACTTC | NA | TRBV4-1 | TRBD2 | TRBJ2-7
CASSFRSGTGGSEQYF | TGTGCCAGCAGCTTTCGATCCGGGACAGGGGGCTCCGAGCAGTACTTC | few | TRBV9 | TRBD1 | TRBJ2-7
CASSPRASNIETQYF | TGTGCCAGCTCCCCCCGGGCTAGCAATATCGAGACCCAGTACTTC | NA | TRBV7-2 | NA | TRBJ2-5
CASSVGLAGASSYNEQFF | TGTGCCAGTAGTGTAGGACTAGCGGGGGCCAGCTCCTACAATGAGCAGTTCTTC | NA | TRBV19 | TRBD2 | TRBJ2-1